The 4 T cell receptor beta chains below were found in one sample sequenced in a study of blood T cell repertoires in COVID-19. Data came from immunoSEQ multiplex PCR; TCRdb stores just in-frame clones and leaves some out. The table has approximately 450,000 clones, roughly 89% seen once. Sample: peripheral blood. The source is a woman aged 25 to 45 with acute or convalescent COVID-19.

J is TRBJ2-5 and V is TRBV11-3; TRBD2 matches 7 bases. CDR3 size: 13 residues. Germline CDR1 and CDR2: SGHNT and YENEEA. V gave up 5 bases and J gave up 2 bases; unmatched junction bases: 2. The CDR3: CASSASGQETQYF. CDR3 coding DNA: TGTGCCAGCAGCGCTAGCGGACAAGAGACCCAGTACTTC. The variable domain in full, completed from reference TRBV11-3 and TRBJ2-5, reads EAGVVQSPRYKIIEKKQPVAFWCNPISGHNTLYWYLQNLGQGPELLIRYENEEAVDDSQLPKDRFSAERLKGVDSTLKIQPAELGDSAVYLCASSASGQETQYFGPGTRLLVL.

The chain is built from TRBV30 and TRBJ1-2; 8 bases line up with TRBD1. The CDR3 runs 13 residues. Germline V gene data show CDR1 as GTSNPN and CDR2 as SVGIG (reference sequence). V dropped 7 bases and J dropped 8; count of bases not matched to a gene: 12. The chain's CDR3 is CAFRSDRALGYTF. The CDR3 DNA reads as TGTGCCTTCCGATCGGACAGGGCTCTCGGCTACACCTTC.

The rearrangement joins TRBV7-9 to TRBJ2-7; 9 positions match TRBD1. CDR1 and CDR2 from the germline V gene are SEHNR and FQNEAQ (reference sequence). CDR3 length: 15 amino acids. V dropped 4 bases and J dropped 3; count of bases not matched to a gene: 7. The CDR3 loop is CASSSAGTGRYEQYF. CDR3 coding DNA: TGTGCCAGCAGCTCAGCCGGGACAGGGCGCTACGAGCAGTACTTC.

This clone appeared once. The CDR3 nucleotides read TGTGCCAGCAGTTTAGGACGGAAGGAGGGACTAAAAGCTTTCTTT. Residues: CASSLGRKEGLKAFF. The J gene is TRBJ1-1, the V gene TRBV28; tentative D call: TRBD1 (5 bases). The CDR3 sequence is 15 residues long. Trimming shortened V by 2 bases and J by 9 bases, and 19 bases separated the two germline ends. Germline V CDR1 and CDR2: MDHEN, SYDVKM.